The rows below give T cell receptor beta chains drawn from one sample of a study of identical twins. Using its own MiXCR run on the 5' RACE reads, TCRdb lists one record per CDR3 protein. The sample has some 500,000 distinct CDR3 sequences; under 25% are singletons. The data also belong to a second study, concerning T cells expressing NK-cell markers.

The source material was CD4+ T cells sorted from blood. The source is a woman younger than 35 in good health. CDR3s include the opening cysteine and the closing phenylalanine or tryptophan. The D gene is left open where the match is weak. Rows may omit the clone size; those that give it use once, few, many or a size class.

>TRBD2|TRBV20-1|-|TRBJ2-3
TGCAGTGCTAGAGATGGGGGGCTAGCGGGAGTCTCAGATACGCAGTATTTT
CSARDGGLAGVSDTQYF
>-|TRBV25-1|-|TRBJ2-5
TGTGCCAGCAGTGACCAACCAAGGGACCAAGAGACCCAGTACTTC
CASSDQPRDQETQYF
>TRBD2|TRBV20-1|-|TRBJ2-1
TGCAGTGCCACCCCTAGCGGGAGGCGATCGGGTGAGCAGTTCTTC
CSATPSGRRSGEQFF
>TRBD1|TRBV7-3|few|TRBJ2-1
TGTGCCAGCAGCTCGGCGACAGGGGGGAATGAGCAGTTCTTC
CASSSATGGNEQFF
>-|TRBV5-6|-|TRBJ2-7
TGTGCCAGCAGCTCAGGACCAGGCTACGAGCAGTACTTC
CASSSGPGYEQYF
>TRBD2|TRBV7-2|many|TRBJ2-7
TGTGCCAGCAGCTGGGGGGGGTCCTCCTACGAGCAGTACTTC
CASSWGGSSYEQYF
>-|TRBV29-1|-|TRBJ1-5
TGCAGCGTTGCTCGGGACACCTCAGATCAGCCCCAGCATTTT
CSVARDTSDQPQHF
>TRBD2|TRBV30|few|TRBJ2-3
TGTGCCTGCCCCGGTTTAGCGGGAGCCATAAGGGGGGATACGCAGTATTTT
CACPGLAGAIRGDTQYF
>-|TRBV20-1|-|TRBJ2-1
TGCAGTGCTTCAGGGATGTATCGGAATGAGCAGTTCTTC
CSASGMYRNEQFF
>-|TRBV6-2/TRBV6-3|-|TRBJ1-5
TGTGCCAGCAGTTCGTATGGGGGCCGGGGTCAGCCCCAGCATTTT
CASSSYGGRGQPQHF
>-|TRBV27|-|TRBJ1-1
TGTGCCAGCAGTTTAGCAGCCAACCTCAAAGCTTTCTTT
CASSLAANLKAFF
>-|TRBV11-2|-|TRBJ1-5
TGTGCCAGCAGCGCCCTGGGGCCCCAGCATTTT
CASSALGPQHF
>TRBD2|TRBV7-9|few|TRBJ2-3
TGTGCCAGCAGCTGGAGCGGGGGGGCCTTGACAGATACGCAGTATTTT
CASSWSGGALTDTQYF
>-|TRBV4-3|-|TRBJ2-7
TGCGCCAGCAGCCAAGTATTAGGGACACCAACTGCCGAGCAGTACTTC
CASSQVLGTPTAEQYF
>-|TRBV15|-|TRBJ1-4
TGTGCCACCAGCAGAGACAGGGATGAAAAACTGTTTTTT
CATSRDRDEKLFF
>TRBD2|TRBV6-1|-|TRBJ2-3
TGTGCCAGCAGTCCAGCGGGGGCAAGCACAGATACGCAGTATTTT
CASSPAGASTDTQYF
>-|TRBV29-1|few|TRBJ2-3
TGCAGCGTGGGGGCCATCACAGATACGCAGTATTTT
CSVGAITDTQYF
>-|TRBV6-6|few|TRBJ1-2
TGTGCCAGCAGTTACAGGGGGGAGGGCTACACCTTC
CASSYRGEGYTF